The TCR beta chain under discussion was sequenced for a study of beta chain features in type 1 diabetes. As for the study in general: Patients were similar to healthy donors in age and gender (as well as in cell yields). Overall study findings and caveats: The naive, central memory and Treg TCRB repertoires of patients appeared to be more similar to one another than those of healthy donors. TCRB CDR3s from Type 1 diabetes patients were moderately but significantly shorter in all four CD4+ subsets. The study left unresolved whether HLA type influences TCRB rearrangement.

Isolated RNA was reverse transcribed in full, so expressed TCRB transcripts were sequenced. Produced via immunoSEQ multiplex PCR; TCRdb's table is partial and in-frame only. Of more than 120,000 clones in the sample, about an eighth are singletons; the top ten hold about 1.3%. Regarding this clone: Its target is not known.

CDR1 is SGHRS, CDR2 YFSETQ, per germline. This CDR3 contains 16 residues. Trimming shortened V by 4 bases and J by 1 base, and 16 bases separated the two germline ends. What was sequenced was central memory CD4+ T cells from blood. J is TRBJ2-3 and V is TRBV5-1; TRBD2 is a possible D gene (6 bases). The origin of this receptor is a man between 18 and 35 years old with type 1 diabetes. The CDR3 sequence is CASSPSGEAGTDTQYF. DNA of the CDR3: TGCGCCAGCAGCCCTTCGGGGGAAGCCGGCACAGATACGCAGTATTTT.